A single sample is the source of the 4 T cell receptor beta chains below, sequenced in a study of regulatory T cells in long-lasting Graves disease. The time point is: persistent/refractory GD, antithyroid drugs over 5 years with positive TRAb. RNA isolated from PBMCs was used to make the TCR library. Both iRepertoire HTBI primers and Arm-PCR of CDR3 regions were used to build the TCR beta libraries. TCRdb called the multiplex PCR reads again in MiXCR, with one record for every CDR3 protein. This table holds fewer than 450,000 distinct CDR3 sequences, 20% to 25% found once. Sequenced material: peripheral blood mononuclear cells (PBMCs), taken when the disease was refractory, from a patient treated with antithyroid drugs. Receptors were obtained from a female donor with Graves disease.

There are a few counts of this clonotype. The CDR3: CASGLQVGGHEQYF. The DNA of the CDR3 is TGTGCCAGCGGATTACAGGTGGGGGGTCACGAGCAGTACTTC. V usage is TRBV27 and J usage is TRBJ2-7; D is possibly TRBD2 (6 bases). CDR3 length equals 14 residues. V was clipped by 8 bases and J by 5 bases, with 19 bases between them. Per germline, CDR1 MNHEY and CDR2 SMNVEV (reference sequence).

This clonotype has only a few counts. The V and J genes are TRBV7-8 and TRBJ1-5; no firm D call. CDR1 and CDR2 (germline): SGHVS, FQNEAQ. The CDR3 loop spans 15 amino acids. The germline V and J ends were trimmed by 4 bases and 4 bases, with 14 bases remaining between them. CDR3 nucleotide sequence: TGTGCCAGCAGCTCCCGGACGGGGTGGAATCAGCCCCAGCATTTT. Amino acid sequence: CASSSRTGWNQPQHF. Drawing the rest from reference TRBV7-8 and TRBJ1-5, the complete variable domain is GAGVSQSPRYKVAKRGQDVALRCDPISGHVSLFWYQQALGQGPEFLTYFQNEAQLDKSGLPSDRFFAERPEGSVSTLKIQRTQQEDSAVYLCASSSRTGWNQPQHFGDGTRLSIL.

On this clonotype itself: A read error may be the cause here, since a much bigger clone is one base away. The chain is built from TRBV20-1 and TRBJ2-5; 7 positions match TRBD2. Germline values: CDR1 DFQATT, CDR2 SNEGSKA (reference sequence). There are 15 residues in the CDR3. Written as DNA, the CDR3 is TGCGGTGCTAACGAACCAGCGGGGCACCAAGAGACCCAGTACTTC. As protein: CGANEPAGHQETQYF.

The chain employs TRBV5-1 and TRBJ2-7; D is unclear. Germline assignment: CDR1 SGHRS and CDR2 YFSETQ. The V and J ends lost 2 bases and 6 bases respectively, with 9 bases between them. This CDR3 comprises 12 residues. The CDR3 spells CASSLEDTEQYF. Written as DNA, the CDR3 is TGCGCCAGCAGCTTAGAAGATACCGAGCAGTACTTC.